The rows below give T cell receptor beta chains drawn from one sample of a study of PD-1 blockade in classical Hodgkin lymphoma. TCRdb's copy holds only in-frame clones and misses some; the assay was immunoSEQ multiplex PCR. The top ten hold 12% to 15% of the sample, which has about 35,000 clones, about 70% seen once. The specimen was peripheral blood mononuclear cells (PBMCs), collected before the second cycle of nivolumab. These receptors were taken from a human donor with classical Hodgkin lymphoma. Each CDR3 is given without its conserved first and last residue. The order of the fields is V gene, J gene, CDR3 protein.

>TRBV6-5|TRBJ2-7
ASSPGQVSYEQY
>TRBV7-9|TRBJ2-1
ASSLPPGGEF
>TRBV7-2|TRBJ1-6
ASSLGLRNSPLH
>TRBV28|TRBJ2-1
ASSFPGLAGLKNNEQF
>TRBV7-2|TRBJ2-1
ASSLGQGSYNEQF
>TRBV9|TRBJ1-1
ASSARMNTEAF
>TRBV6-5|TRBJ2-7
ASSYAAGTHEQY
>TRBV5-1|TRBJ1-2
ASSMGGDYGYT
>TRBV11-3|TRBJ2-3
ASSLGPKRPQY
>TRBV7-9|TRBJ1-2
ASSRDGNYGYT
>TRBV5-4|TRBJ2-1
ASSQDRLRDVYYNEQF
>TRBV7-9|TRBJ1-6
ASTPRGNSPLH
>TRBV2|TRBJ1-2
ASSERGEARDETGYT
>TRBV7-6|TRBJ2-2
ASSLEGGAFTGELF
>TRBV6-6|TRBJ2-7
ASSITRTYEQY
>TRBV6-1|TRBJ1-1
ASSQTARGAVAF
>TRBV9|TRBJ2-2
ASSAQGHQLVTGELF
>TRBV5-8|TRBJ2-1
ASSLHAARYNEQF
>TRBV5-4|TRBJ2-3
ATREGASTDTQY
>TRBV5-4|TRBJ2-3
ASSLVEGTSGKKY
>TRBV6-5|TRBJ1-4
ASTYSGGGNEKLF
>TRBV10-3|TRBJ2-7
ATSPTSGSFYEQY
>TRBV7-6|TRBJ2-7
ASSLVAGQTNTGGFYEQY
>TRBV6-6|TRBJ1-2
ASSRRQGLEYGYT
>TRBV7-2|TRBJ2-7
ASSLVGGGEQY
>TRBV19|TRBJ2-3
ASSIGGQGADTQY
>TRBV28|TRBJ1-2
ASSLWDRQAYGYT
>TRBV6-6|TRBJ1-1
ASSYLNRGGAF
>TRBV7-2|TRBJ1-2
ASGGRVLLDGYT
>TRBV7-8|TRBJ2-7
ASSLASRSATTYEQY
>TRBV19|TRBJ1-1
ARLLRGMNTEAF
>TRBV10-3|TRBJ2-7
ATSGSPYEQY
>TRBV7-3|TRBJ2-7
ASSWERGYEQY
>TRBV4-2|TRBJ1-2
ASSQDLGGNSYGYT
>TRBV6-5|TRBJ1-1
ASRSQGVSNTEAF
>TRBV7-2|TRBJ1-1
ASSLQVGGHTEAF
>TRBV5-1|TRBJ1-2
ASSRSRNYGYT